These 10 T cell receptor beta chains share one sample of origin, sequenced in a study of T cell clonality in common variable immunodeficiency (dated by TCRdb to 2014 to 2015). The protocol used for the library was the immunoSEQ multiplex PCR assay. TCRdb mirrors the immuneACCESS table, restricted to in-frame sequences. Some clones are absent from its copies; in checked studies, under half trace to an unresolved V gene, and the reason for the others is unknown. In this sample, 75,000 to 85,000 clones appear, none counted once only. Over 0.7% of the sample lies in the top ten. Sequenced: peripheral blood mononuclear cells. The source of these receptors is a person aged 18 to 75 in good health.

This clone was found many times. The CDR3 end lies 3 residues beyond the end of the read and is filled in from the germline J gene. The rearrangement uses TRBV7-2 and TRBJ2-3; D uncertain. The CDR3 is 15 residues long. Trimming cost V 5 bases and J 5 bases, with 17 bases left between them. Germline V gene data show CDR1 as SGHTA and CDR2 as FQGNSA. The CDR3 bases that were read are TGTGCCAGCAGCAAGGGCCTCCCCGCGCAAGATACG. This translates into CASSKGLPAQDT. The full-length CDR3 reads as CASSKGLPAQDTQYF. The complete variable domain, with remaining parts taken from reference TRBV7-2 and TRBJ2-3, reads GAGVSQSPSNKVTEKGKDVELRCDPISGHTALYWYRQSLGQGLEFLIYFQGNSAPDKSGLPSDRFSAERTGGSVSTLTIQRTQQEDSAVYLCASSKGLPAQDTQYFGPGTRLTVL.

This clone was counted many times. The read stops 3 residues short of the end of the CDR3; the missing end is completed from the germline J gene. This sequence joins TRBV12-5 and TRBJ2-1, with 10 nucleotides matching TRBD1. Per the germline V gene, CDR1 is LGHNT and CDR2 is FRNRAP. The CDR3 has 13 residues. Losses at the gene ends were 4 bases for V and 9 bases for J; bases not matched to a gene: 3. Partial CDR3 DNA: TGTGCTAGTGGTTCAGGGACAGGGGCTGAG. Encoded protein: CASGSGTGAE. The entire CDR3 protein reads CASGSGTGAEQFF. The entire variable domain, with the rest obtained from reference TRBV12-5 and TRBJ2-1, is as follows: DARVTQTPRHKVTEMGQEVTMRCQPILGHNTVFWYRQTMMQGLELLAYFRNRAPLDDSGMPKDRFSAEMPDATLATLKIQPSEPRDSAVYFCASGSGTGAEQFFGPGTRLTVL.

In its sample, this clone was seen many times. The CDR3 goes on 3 residues after the read ends, and that part is filled in from the germline J gene. The rearrangement joins TRBV7-6 to TRBJ2-5, with D unclear. V was trimmed by 2 bases and J by 2 bases, leaving 9 bases between them. The CDR3 runs 14 residues. Germline V gene data show CDR1 as SGHVS and CDR2 as FNYEAQ. CDR3 protein: CASSLWRQQETQYF. The sequenced part of the CDR3 DNA is TGTGCCAGCAGCTTATGGCGGCAACAAGAGACC.

This clone was recorded many times. The CDR3 end lies 3 residues beyond the end of the read and is filled in from the germline J gene. The genes are TRBV28 and TRBJ2-5; 8 bases line up with TRBD2. V gave up 5 bases and J gave up 5 bases; unmatched junction bases: 16. The V gene's germline CDR1 is MDHEN and CDR2 SYDVKM. The CDR3 loop spans 17 amino acids. The part of the CDR3 DNA that was read is TGTGCCAGCAGTAGAGGGACTAGTCTACGCCAAAGGGAGACC. Protein product: CASSRGTSLRQRET. The complete CDR3 protein is CASSRGTSLRQRETQYF.

There are many counts of this clone. Read coverage stops 3 residues before the CDR3 terminus; the germline J gene supplies the remainder. The chain uses TRBV30 and TRBJ2-2; D not resolved. This CDR3 comprises 13 residues. V was shortened by 3 bases and J by 9 bases, with 14 bases between the two germline ends. From germline, CDR1 is GTSNPN and CDR2 SVGIG (reference sequence). CDR3 DNA, as far as it was read: TGTGCCTGGAGGTTTGACCCAGGTCGGGAG. Its translation: CAWRFDPGRE. The full CDR3 is CAWRFDPGRELFF.

This clone occurred many times. The read terminates 3 residues ahead of where the CDR3 ends, so the germline J gene completes it. The genes are TRBV20-1 and TRBJ2-1; 9 bases are a match to TRBD1. Germline V gives CDR1 DFQATT, CDR2 SNEGSKA (reference sequence). This CDR3 has 15 amino acids. V lost 0 bases, J lost 4 bases, and 4 bases stayed unmatched. Partial CDR3 DNA: TGCAGTGCTAGAGATGTGGACAGGGGATACAATGAG. It specifies CSARDVDRGYNE. The full CDR3 is CSARDVDRGYNEQFF.

At least ten counts were recorded for this clone. The read falls 3 residues short of the CDR3 end, and the missing part is taken from the germline J gene. This rearrangement joins TRBV7-6 to TRBJ2-5; 11 nucleotides line up with TRBD2. Trimming took 3 bases from V and 2 from J; bases not matched to a gene: 5. Germline V gene lookup returns CDR1 SGHVS and CDR2 FNYEAQ. The CDR3 has 16 amino acids. The CDR3 DNA, read in part, is TGTGCCAGCAGCTTGGGAGGGACTAGCGGACAAGAGACC. Its protein product is CASSLGGTSGQET. The complete CDR3 reads CASSLGGTSGQETQYF. The full variable domain, rest sourced from reference TRBV7-6 and TRBJ2-5, is GAGVSQSPRYKVTKRGQDVALRCDPISGHVSLYWYRQALGQGPEFLTYFNYEAQQDKSGLPNDRFSAERPEGSISTLTIQRTEQRDSAMYRCASSLGGTSGQETQYFGPGTRLLVL.

This clone showed up many times. The CDR3 bases that were read are TGTGCCAGCAGCTTAGACCCCGGGACAACCAAAAACATT. It is translated as CASSLDPGTTKNI. In full, the CDR3 is CASSLDPGTTKNIQYF. V gene TRBV7-8 combines with J gene TRBJ2-4; perhaps TRBD1 as D (6 bases). Read coverage stops 3 residues before the CDR3 terminus; the germline J gene supplies the remainder. This CDR3 contains 16 residues. Germline V lookup: CDR1 SGHVS, CDR2 FQNEAQ. Trimming removed 1 base from V and 2 bases from J, with 12 bases in between.

The table lists this clone with many counts. The CDR3 is cut off 3 residues early in the read; its end comes from the germline J gene. The V call is TRBV29-1, the J call TRBJ2-2; 8 positions match TRBD1. With 7 bases clipped from V and 1 base from J, the junction kept 2 bases outside the gene matches. Germline CDR1 and CDR2: SQVTM and ANQGSEA. CDR3 length: 13 residues. CDR3 residues: CSAGQGNTGELFF. The DNA read from the CDR3 is TGCAGCGCCGGACAGGGGAACACCGGGGAG.

This clone was counted many times. With the read ending 3 residues before the CDR3 end, the germline J gene is used to fill in that end. The V and J genes are TRBV28 and TRBJ2-1, with D unresolved. V shed 9 bases and J shed 4 bases, with 10 bases lying between them. Germline-derived CDR1 and CDR2 are MDHEN and SYDVKM. This CDR3 is 12 amino acids long. The CDR3: CASESRYNEQFF. The CDR3 DNA, read in part, is TGTGCCAGTGAATCGCGATACAATGAG.